The rows below give T cell receptor beta chains drawn from one sample of a study of T cell changes during pregnancy in multiple sclerosis. Assay used: immunoSEQ multiplex PCR; TCRdb lists only in-frame clones, some missing. The data contain approximately 79,000 clones, approximately 92% of them seen just once; the ten biggest clones take up roughly 0.21%. Sample: CD4+ T cells from peripheral blood mononuclear cells, taken before pregnancy. These TCRs come from a female donor with multiple sclerosis, enrolled in a pregnancy study. CDR3s include the opening cysteine and the closing phenylalanine or tryptophan. The order of the fields is J gene, D gene, V gene, clone size, CDR3 protein, CDR3 DNA. D genes are given only for firm matches. Where a row states a size, it is once, few, many or the class of an expanded clone; other rows omit it.

TRBJ2-2 | . | TRBV30 | . | CAWRLGRAAGELFF | TGTGCCTGGAGACTGGGCAGGGCAGCCGGGGAGCTGTTTTTT
TRBJ1-5 | . | TRBV6-1 | . | CASSDLGGQPQHF | TGTGCCAGCAGTGACTTAGGGGGTCAGCCCCAGCATTTT
TRBJ2-3 | TRBD2 | TRBV5-1 | . | CASSLEGLGGTQYF | TGCGCCAGCAGCTTGGAGGGACTAGGTGGTACGCAGTATTTT
TRBJ2-1 | TRBD2 | TRBV30 | . | CAWGGGRTSGNNEQFF | TGTGCCTGGGGCGGGGGGAGGACTAGCGGGAACAATGAGCAGTTCTTC
TRBJ2-3 | . | TRBV30 | . | CAWTGWGSGTQYF | TGTGCCTGGACAGGGTGGGGTTCGGGTACGCAGTATTTT
TRBJ1-5 | . | TRBV2 | . | CASSVQGPNQPQHF | TGTGCCAGCAGTGTCCAGGGCCCGAATCAGCCCCAGCATTTT
TRBJ2-3 | TRBD2 | TRBV9 | . | CASSFSPGGADTQYF | TGTGCCAGCAGCTTTAGCCCTGGGGGGGCAGATACGCAGTATTTT
TRBJ1-1 | TRBD1 | TRBV6-6 | . | CASIDVGGRNTEAFF | TGTGCCAGCATCGACGTAGGGGGCCGGAACACTGAAGCTTTCTTT
TRBJ1-2 | . | TRBV19 | . | CASRDGGGGSKIYGYTF | TGTGCCAGTAGAGATGGGGGCGGGGGCAGCAAAATCTATGGCTACACCTTC
TRBJ1-2 | . | TRBV6-5 | . | CASSPTQGRDYGYTF | TGTGCCAGCAGTCCTACTCAGGGAAGGGACTATGGCTACACCTTC
TRBJ1-1 | . | TRBV29-1 | . | CSTRDSSGTEAFF | TGCAGTACTAGGGACTCCTCGGGGACTGAAGCTTTCTTT
TRBJ2-7 | . | TRBV28 | . | CASSLNYEQYF | TGTGCCAGCAGTCTTAACTACGAGCAGTACTTC
TRBJ2-2 | . | TRBV18 | . | CASSPTGELFF | TGTGCCAGCTCTCCTACGGGGGAGCTGTTTTTT
TRBJ2-1 | TRBD2 | TRBV5-1 | . | CASSLAASGSGEQFF | TGCGCCAGCAGCTTGGCGGCTAGCGGGAGTGGTGAGCAGTTCTTC
TRBJ2-7 | . | TRBV10-3 | . | CAISGRGSNEQYF | TGTGCCATCAGTGGCCGGGGGTCTAACGAGCAGTACTTC
TRBJ2-3 | . | TRBV11-3 | . | CASSPSGADTQYF | TGTGCCAGCAGCCCCTCCGGGGCAGATACGCAGTATTTT
TRBJ2-7 | TRBD2 | TRBV18 | . | CASSPPNSGGYEQYF | TGTGCCAGCTCACCACCGAATAGCGGGGGATACGAGCAGTACTTC
TRBJ2-2 | . | TRBV18 | . | CASSPDRTNTGELFF | TGTGCCAGCTCACCAGACAGGACGAACACCGGGGAGCTGTTTTTT
TRBJ2-1 | TRBD2 | TRBV28 | . | CASTTGGPDEQFF | TGTGCCAGCACCACGGGAGGGCCCGATGAGCAGTTCTTC
TRBJ2-7 | . | TRBV11-2 | . | CASSLGAGSSYEQYF | TGTGCCAGCAGCTTAGGGGCGGGGAGCTCCTACGAGCAGTACTTC
TRBJ2-1 | TRBD2 | TRBV10-2 | . | CASSPAGGWSYNEQFF | TGCGCCAGCAGCCCCGCGGGGGGGTGGTCCTACAATGAGCAGTTCTTC
TRBJ2-7 | TRBD2 | TRBV6-4 | . | CATSGGSLSYEQYF | TGTGCCACCTCGGGGGGGAGCCTCTCCTACGAGCAGTACTTC
TRBJ2-5 | . | TRBV15 | . | CATSRPAETQYF | TGTGCCACCAGCAGACCCGCGGAGACCCAGTACTTC
TRBJ1-1 | TRBD1 | TRBV2 | . | CASSETGGSTEAFF | TGTGCCAGCAGTGAGACAGGGGGCAGCACTGAAGCTTTCTTT
TRBJ2-1 | . | TRBV6-6 | . | CASTWDTPDGEQFF | TGTGCCAGCACCTGGGACACCCCTGATGGTGAGCAGTTCTTC
TRBJ2-1 | . | TRBV18 | once | CASSPGGVSNNEQFF | TGTGCCAGCTCACCAGGAGGGGTTTCCAACAATGAGCAGTTCTTC
TRBJ1-1 | . | TRBV20-1 | . | CSAFPDTEAFF | TGCAGTGCGTTCCCGGACACTGAAGCTTTCTTT
TRBJ1-2 | TRBD1 | TRBV30 | . | CAWSRTGGNGYTF | TGTGCCTGGAGTCGGACAGGGGGCAATGGCTACACCTTC
TRBJ1-1 | TRBD1 | TRBV6-1 | once | CASNADRENTEAFF | TGTGCCAGCAATGCGGACAGGGAGAACACTGAAGCTTTCTTT
TRBJ2-1 | TRBD2 | TRBV5-1 | . | CASSLMREGRTNEQFF | TGCGCCAGCAGCTTAATGCGGGAGGGCCGGACCAATGAGCAGTTCTTC
TRBJ2-1 | . | TRBV5-1 | . | CASSLIAEAYNEQFF | TGCGCCAGCAGCTTGATAGCGGAAGCCTACAATGAGCAGTTCTTC
TRBJ2-5 | TRBD1 | TRBV9 | once | CASSAGTGYQETQYF | TGTGCCAGCAGCGCCGGGACAGGGTACCAAGAGACCCAGTACTTC
TRBJ1-5 | TRBD1 | TRBV15 | few | CATSRDWTGSQHF | TGTGCCACCAGCAGAGATTGGACAGGCTCCCAGCATTTT
TRBJ2-1 | TRBD2 | TRBV19 | once | CAKPRGLADHNEQFF | TGTGCCAAACCCAGAGGACTAGCGGACCACAATGAGCAGTTCTTC
TRBJ2-7 | TRBD1 | TRBV7-8 | once | CASSFFPADRGWTYEQYF | TGTGCCAGCAGCTTCTTCCCTGCGGACAGGGGGTGGACCTACGAGCAGTACTTC
TRBJ2-1 | TRBD2 | TRBV6-1 | few | CASSDGLAGAHNEQFF | TGTGCCAGCAGTGATGGGCTAGCGGGAGCCCACAATGAGCAGTTCTTC
TRBJ2-2 | TRBD2 | TRBV6-5 | . | CASRTSGGLGGELFF | TGTGCCAGCAGGACTAGCGGGGGCCTAGGCGGGGAGCTGTTTTTT
TRBJ1-5 | . | TRBV30 | . | CAWSGGGRSNQPQHF | TGTGCCTGGAGTGGGGGGGGGAGAAGCAATCAGCCCCAGCATTTT
TRBJ1-5 | . | TRBV11-2 | . | CASSPHTGQPQHF | TGTGCCAGCAGCCCACATACGGGTCAGCCCCAGCATTTT
TRBJ2-2 | . | TRBV10-2 | . | CASSVRTTGELFF | TGCGCCAGCAGTGTACGGACTACCGGGGAGCTGTTTTTT
TRBJ1-5 | . | TRBV2 | . | CASSQDRFNQPQHF | TGTGCCAGCAGCCAGGACAGATTCAATCAGCCCCAGCATTTT
TRBJ1-3 | . | TRBV6-1 | . | CASSSGAREYTIYF | TGTGCCAGCAGTTCAGGGGCGAGGGAATACACCATATATTTT
TRBJ1-2 | . | TRBV30 | . | CAWRGFYGYTF | TGTGCCTGGCGGGGATTCTATGGCTACACCTTC
TRBJ2-7 | TRBD2 | TRBV6-5 | . | CASSYRGGAYEQYF | TGTGCCAGCAGTTACCGGGGGGGCGCCTACGAGCAGTACTTC
TRBJ2-3 | TRBD2 | TRBV5-1 | many | CASSLVLAGGTDTQYF | TGCGCCAGCAGCTTGGTGCTAGCGGGAGGCACAGATACGCAGTATTTT
TRBJ1-2 | . | TRBV5-1 | . | CASSLALGQGYGYTF | TGCGCCAGCAGCTTGGCGTTAGGCCAGGGCTATGGCTACACCTTC
TRBJ2-5 | TRBD2 | TRBV30 | . | CVAGLAYGQTQYF | TGTGTGGCGGGACTAGCGTATGGACAGACCCAGTACTTC
TRBJ2-5 | . | TRBV2 | . | CASGILGGETQYF | TGTGCCAGCGGTATCCTAGGAGGTGAGACCCAGTACTTC
TRBJ2-1 | TRBD2 | TRBV6-6 | . | CASSYPGGEQFF | TGTGCCAGCAGTTACCCGGGAGGCGAGCAGTTCTTC
TRBJ2-2 | . | TRBV6-5 | . | CASIKNTGELFF | TGTGCCAGCATCAAAAACACCGGGGAGCTGTTTTTT
TRBJ1-4 | TRBD1 | TRBV6-5 | . | CASRTQGGIEKLFF | TGTGCCAGCAGAACACAGGGGGGAATTGAAAAACTGTTTTTT
TRBJ1-6 | TRBD1 | TRBV19 | . | CASSDRRQGNNSPLHF | TGTGCCAGTAGTGACCGCCGACAGGGGAATAATTCACCCCTCCACTTT
TRBJ2-5 | . | TRBV7-9 | . | CASSLGHPQETQYF | TGTGCCAGCAGCCTGGGACACCCGCAAGAGACCCAGTACTTC
TRBJ2-4 | . | TRBV18 | once | CASSREGNIQYF | TGTGCCAGCTCCCGGGAAGGGAACATTCAGTACTTC